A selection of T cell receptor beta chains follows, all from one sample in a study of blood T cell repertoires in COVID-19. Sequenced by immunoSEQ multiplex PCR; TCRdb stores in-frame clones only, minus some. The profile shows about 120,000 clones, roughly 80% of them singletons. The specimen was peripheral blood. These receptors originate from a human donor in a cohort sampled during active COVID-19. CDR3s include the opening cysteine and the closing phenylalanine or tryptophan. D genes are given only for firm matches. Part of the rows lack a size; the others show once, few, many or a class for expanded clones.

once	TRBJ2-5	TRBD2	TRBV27	CASSPLLAGGIRETQYF	TGTGCCAGCAGTCCTTTGCTGGCGGGAGGTATAAGGGAGACCCAGTACTTC
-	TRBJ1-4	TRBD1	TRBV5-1	CASREDRRLNEKLFF	TGCGCCAGCAGAGAGGACAGGCGACTTAATGAAAAACTGTTTTTT
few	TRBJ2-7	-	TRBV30	CAWSPMYEQYF	TGTGCCTGGAGTCCCATGTACGAGCAGTACTTC
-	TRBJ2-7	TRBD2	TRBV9	CASSVATGGSSEQYF	TGTGCCAGCAGCGTAGCTACGGGGGGATCAAGCGAGCAGTACTTC
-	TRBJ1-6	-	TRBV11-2	CASSLEGSPLHF	TGTGCCAGCAGCTTGGAGGGTTCACCCCTCCACTTT
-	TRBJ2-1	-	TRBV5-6	CASSLTLGNEQFF	TGTGCCAGCAGTTTGACCCTCGGGAATGAGCAGTTCTTC
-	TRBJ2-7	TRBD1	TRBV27	CASSSKQGYEQYF	TGTGCCAGCAGTTCCAAACAGGGGTACGAGCAGTACTTC
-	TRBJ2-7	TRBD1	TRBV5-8	CASSLVGQGSGEQYF	TGTGCCAGCAGCTTGGTTGGACAGGGGTCCGGCGAGCAGTACTTC
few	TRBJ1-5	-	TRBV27	CASSFQVGQPQHF	TGTGCCAGCAGTTTCCAGGTCGGCCAGCCCCAGCATTTT
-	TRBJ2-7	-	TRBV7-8	CASSIPGRRESYEQYF	TGTGCCAGCAGCATACCAGGTCGGCGTGAGTCCTACGAGCAGTACTTC
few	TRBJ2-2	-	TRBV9	CASNGGTGELFF	TGTGCCAGCAACGGAGGCACCGGGGAGCTGTTTTTT
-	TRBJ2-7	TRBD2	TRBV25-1	CASRAGGYEQYF	TGTGCCAGCAGGGCGGGGGGCTACGAGCAGTACTTC
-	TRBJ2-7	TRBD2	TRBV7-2	CASSLSLAGSYEQYF	TGTGCCAGCAGCTTAAGTCTAGCGGGGTCCTACGAGCAGTACTTC
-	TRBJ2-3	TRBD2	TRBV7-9	CASSLERTSGSTDTQYF	TGTGCCAGCAGCTTAGAAAGGACTAGCGGGAGCACAGATACGCAGTATTTT
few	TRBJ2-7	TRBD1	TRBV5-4	CASSSRDRTVYEQYF	TGTGCCAGCAGCAGCCGGGACAGGACTGTCTACGAGCAGTACTTC
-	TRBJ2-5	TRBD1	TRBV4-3	CASSQVGQGGETQYF	TGCGCCAGCAGCCAAGTTGGACAGGGTGGGGAGACCCAGTACTTC
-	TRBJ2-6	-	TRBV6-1	CASSEDRQGPRGGANVLTF	TGTGCCAGCAGTGAAGACAGGCAGGGGCCCCGCGGAGGGGCCAACGTCCTGACTTTC
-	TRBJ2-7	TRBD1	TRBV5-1	CASSFTGTGGSYEQYF	TGCGCCAGCAGCTTCACCGGGACAGGGGGCTCCTACGAGCAGTACTTC
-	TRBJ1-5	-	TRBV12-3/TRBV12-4	CASTGHPNQPQHF	TGTGCCAGCACGGGACACCCCAATCAGCCCCAGCATTTT
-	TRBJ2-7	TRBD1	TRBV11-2	CASSSTDRQNYEQYF	TGTGCCAGCAGCTCGACGGACAGGCAGAACTACGAGCAGTACTTC
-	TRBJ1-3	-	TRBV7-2	CASSPAGGSNTIYF	TGTGCCAGCAGCCCAGCAGGAGGGTCGAACACCATATATTTT
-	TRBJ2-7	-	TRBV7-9	CASSKDAGRIGEQYF	TGTGCCAGCAGTAAAGACGCGGGGAGGATCGGCGAGCAGTACTTC
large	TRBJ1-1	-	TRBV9	CASSVGWHNTEAFF	TGTGCCAGCAGCGTAGGGTGGCACAACACTGAAGCTTTCTTT
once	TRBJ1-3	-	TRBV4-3	CASSQDRLSGNTIYF	TGCGCCAGCAGCCAGGACAGACTCTCTGGAAACACCATATATTTT
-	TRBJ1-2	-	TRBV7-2	CASSLEASQGNGYTF	TGTGCCAGCAGCTTAGAGGCGAGTCAGGGAAATGGCTACACCTTC
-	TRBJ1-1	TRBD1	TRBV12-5	CASTTGLGTEAFF	TGTGCTAGTACGACAGGGTTAGGCACTGAAGCTTTCTTT
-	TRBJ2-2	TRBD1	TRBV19	CASSSFLDRASGELFF	TGTGCCAGTAGTAGTTTCTTGGACAGGGCTTCCGGGGAGCTGTTTTTT
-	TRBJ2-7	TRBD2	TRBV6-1	CASSGTIGLAAYEQYF	TGTGCCAGCAGTGGGACCATCGGGCTAGCGGCCTACGAGCAGTACTTC
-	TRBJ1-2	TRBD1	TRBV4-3	CASSQEMADRGLYGYTF	TGCGCCAGCAGCCAAGAGATGGCGGACAGGGGGCTCTATGGCTACACCTTC
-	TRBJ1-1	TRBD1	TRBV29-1	CSVVQDRGKSVEAFF	TGCAGCGTTGTTCAAGACAGGGGTAAGTCGGTTGAAGCTTTCTTT
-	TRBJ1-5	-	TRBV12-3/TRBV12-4	CASSSRRDQPQHF	TGTGCCAGCAGTTCACGGAGGGATCAGCCCCAGCATTTT
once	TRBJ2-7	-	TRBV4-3	CASSQDRAGYEQYF	TGCGCCAGCAGCCAAGATCGGGCGGGTTACGAGCAGTACTTC
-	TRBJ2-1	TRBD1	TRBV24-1	CATNPGQGVNEQFF	TGTGCCACAAACCCGGGACAGGGTGTCAATGAGCAGTTCTTC
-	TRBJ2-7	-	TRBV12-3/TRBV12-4	CASGRRYEQYF	TGTGCCAGCGGGAGGAGGTACGAGCAGTACTTC
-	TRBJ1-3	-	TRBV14	CASTISGNTIYF	TGTGCCAGCACCATCTCTGGAAACACCATATATTTT
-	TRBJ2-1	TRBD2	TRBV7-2	CASSERGTSGYNEQFF	TGTGCCAGCAGCGAGCGAGGGACTAGCGGTTACAATGAGCAGTTCTTC
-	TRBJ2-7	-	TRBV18	CASSPSTPSLYEQYF	TGTGCCAGCTCACCATCTACTCCGAGTTTGTACGAGCAGTACTTC
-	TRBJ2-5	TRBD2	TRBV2	CASSEAPPSGREETQYF	TGTGCCAGCAGTGAAGCGCCCCCTAGCGGGAGAGAAGAGACCCAGTACTTC
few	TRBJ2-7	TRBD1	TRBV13	CASSKRDRPFYEQYF	TGTGCCAGCAGCAAAAGGGACAGGCCCTTCTACGAGCAGTACTTC
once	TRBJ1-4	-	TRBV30	CAWTQSNEKLFF	TGTGCCTGGACACAATCTAATGAAAAACTGTTTTTT
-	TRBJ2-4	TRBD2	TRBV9	CASSFAGDAKNIQYF	TGTGCCAGCAGCTTTGCGGGAGACGCCAAAAACATTCAGTACTTC
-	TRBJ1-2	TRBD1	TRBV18	CASSPGTDYGYTF	TGTGCCAGCTCACCCGGGACAGACTATGGCTACACCTTC
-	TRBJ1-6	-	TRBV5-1	CASSFGGGDSPLHF	TGCGCCAGCAGCTTTGGCGGGGGGGATTCACCCCTCCACTTT
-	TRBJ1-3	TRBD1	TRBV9	CASSVTGTAGNTIYF	TGTGCCAGCAGCGTAACCGGGACAGCTGGAAACACCATATATTTT
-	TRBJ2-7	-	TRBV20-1	CSASRLGASYEQYF	TGCAGTGCTAGTAGGCTTGGGGCCTCCTACGAGCAGTACTTC
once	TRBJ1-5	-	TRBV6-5	CARWAGGGGNQPQHF	TGTGCCCGCTGGGCGGGGGGAGGGGGCAATCAGCCCCAGCATTTT
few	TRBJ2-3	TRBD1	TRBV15	CATSRERNVQGASTDTQYF	TGTGCCACCAGCAGAGAACGTAATGTCCAGGGGGCTAGCACAGATACGCAGTATTTT
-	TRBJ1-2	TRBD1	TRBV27	CASSSGTGMTYGYTF	TGTGCCAGCAGTTCCGGGACAGGGATGACCTATGGCTACACCTTC
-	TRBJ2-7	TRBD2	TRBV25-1	CASSEYSGRAVYEQYF	TGTGCCAGCAGTGAATATAGCGGGAGGGCCGTCTACGAGCAGTACTTC
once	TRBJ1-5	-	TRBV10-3	CAISEIQGRGNQPQHF	TGTGCCATCAGTGAGATACAGGGCCGGGGCAATCAGCCCCAGCATTTT
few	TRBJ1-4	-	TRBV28	CASSLRGDEKLFF	TGTGCCAGCAGTTTGCGGGGCGATGAAAAACTGTTTTTT
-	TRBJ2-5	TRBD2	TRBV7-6	CASSARLAGGRETQYF	TGTGCCAGCAGCGCCAGACTAGCGGGGGGGCGAGAGACCCAGTACTTC
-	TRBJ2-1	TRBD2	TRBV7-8	CASSFGGGHFREQFF	TGTGCCAGCAGCTTTGGCGGGGGGCACTTCAGGGAGCAGTTCTTC
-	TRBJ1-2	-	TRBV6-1	CASSDVTKWDYGYTF	TGTGCCAGCAGTGATGTTACTAAGTGGGACTATGGCTACACCTTC
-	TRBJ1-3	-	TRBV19	CASSMGGVSSGNTIYF	TGTGCCAGTAGTATGGGAGGAGTATCCTCTGGAAACACCATATATTTT
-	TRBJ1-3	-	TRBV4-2	CASSQDPGSSSGNTIYF	TGTGCCAGCAGCCAAGATCCCGGGAGTAGCTCTGGAAACACCATATATTTT
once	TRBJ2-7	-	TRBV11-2	CASSPDRNYEQYF	TGTGCCAGCAGCCCAGACAGAAACTACGAGCAGTACTTC
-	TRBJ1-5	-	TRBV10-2	CASSAQGLNQPQHF	TGCGCCAGCAGTGCCCAGGGCCTCAATCAGCCCCAGCATTTT